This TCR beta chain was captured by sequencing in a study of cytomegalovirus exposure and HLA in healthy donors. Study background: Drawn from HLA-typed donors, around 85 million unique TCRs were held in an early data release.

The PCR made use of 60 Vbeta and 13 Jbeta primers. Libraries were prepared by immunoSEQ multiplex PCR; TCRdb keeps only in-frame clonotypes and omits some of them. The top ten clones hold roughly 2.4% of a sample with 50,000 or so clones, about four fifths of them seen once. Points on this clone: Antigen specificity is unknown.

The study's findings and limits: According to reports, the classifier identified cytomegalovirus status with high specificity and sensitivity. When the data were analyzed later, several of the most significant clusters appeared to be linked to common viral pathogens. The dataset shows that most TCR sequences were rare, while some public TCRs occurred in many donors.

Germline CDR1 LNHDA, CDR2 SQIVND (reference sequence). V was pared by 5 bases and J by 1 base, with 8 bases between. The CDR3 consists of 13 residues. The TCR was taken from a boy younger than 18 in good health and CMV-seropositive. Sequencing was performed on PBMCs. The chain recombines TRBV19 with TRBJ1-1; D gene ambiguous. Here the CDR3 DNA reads TGTGCCAGTAGTTCAAGACAGAACACTGAAGCTTTCTTT. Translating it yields CASSSRQNTEAFF.